The 22 T cell receptor beta chains in this list originate from one sample, sequenced in a study of follicular helper T cells after annual influenza vaccination. TCRdb's table, derived via immunoSEQ multiplex PCR, lists solely in-frame clones and lacks some. The sample holds roughly 2,600 clones; around 86% are singletons and the top ten take 2.6%. The time point was: 2014-2015 season, pre-vaccination. The sequences come from CXCR5+ CD38+ circulating T follicular helper cells from blood, collected on the day of influenza vaccination. Subset specified: circulating Tfh, non-naive CD4+CXCR5+PD-1+ (ICOS+CD38+ or ICOS-CD38-). The receptor source for this set is an adult who received the influenza vaccine.

This chain connects TRBV30 to TRBJ2-3, with 7 positions matching TRBD2. CDR1 and CDR2 (germline): GTSNPN, SVGIG (reference sequence). This CDR3 region has 12 residues. The CDR3 DNA is TGTTCCTTGGCGGGGGACACAGATACGCAGTATTTT. The encoded protein is CSLAGDTDTQYF. The whole variable domain, filled in from reference TRBV30 and TRBJ2-3, reads SQTIHQWPATLVQPVGSPLSLECTVEGTSNPNLYWYRQAAGRGLQLLFYSVGIGQISSEVPQNLSASRPQDRQFILSSKKLLLSDSGFYLCSLAGDTDTQYFGPGTRLTVL.

V is TRBV6-6 and J is TRBJ1-4; no reliable D call. This CDR3 region has 16 residues. Germline V gene sequence: CDR1 MNHNY, CDR2 SVGAGI (reference sequence). Trimming pared 2 bases from V and 8 bases from J, leaving 18 bases between. CDR3 DNA: TGTGCCAGCAGTTACACGACGGCGGGTCGGCAGGAAAAACTGTTTTTT. Protein product: CASSYTTAGRQEKLFF.

The chain carries TRBV19 and TRBJ2-2; TRBD1 agrees at 9 bases. The CDR3 is 15 amino acids. Germline CDR1 and CDR2: LNHDA and SQIVND (reference sequence). V was pared by 4 bases and J by 2 bases, with 2 bases of the junction left unmatched. CDR3 sequence reads: CASSKDRGNTGELFF. The CDR3 DNA is TGTGCCAGTAGTAAGGACAGGGGCAACACCGGGGAGCTGTTTTTT.

V is TRBV6-1 and J is TRBJ1-5; D gene uncertain. The CDR3 runs to 13 residues. V was clipped by 2 bases and J by 3 bases, with 5 bases between them. Germline loops: CDR1 MNHNS, CDR2 SASEGT. CDR3 sequence: CASSEIYNQPQHF. CDR3 sequence (DNA): TGTGCCAGCAGTGAAATTTACAATCAGCCCCAGCATTTT.

This chain links TRBV4-2 with TRBJ2-7; D possibly corresponds to TRBD2 (5 bases). CDR1 is LGHNA and CDR2 is YNFKEQ in the germline V gene. The ends were cut back, 0 bases at V and 6 bases at J, with 21 bases in the middle. The CDR3 contains 17 residues. This CDR3 reads CASSQDGAARRASEQYF. In DNA form, the CDR3 reads TGTGCCAGCAGCCAAGATGGTGCGGCGCGGCGGGCATCCGAGCAGTACTTC.

This chain joins TRBV4-2 and TRBJ2-3; 8 positions agree with TRBD2. Germline values: CDR1 LGHNA, CDR2 YNFKEQ. V was clipped by 1 base and J by 3 bases; unmatched bases: 3. The CDR3 is 15 residues long. The CDR3 coding sequence is TGTGCCAGCAGCCAAGTAGCGGGGTTAACAGATACGCAGTATTTT. It translates to CASSQVAGLTDTQYF.

The J gene is TRBJ2-3, the V gene TRBV7-2; D gene unclear. Between the trimmed V and J ends, which lost 6 bases and 0 bases, there was a span of 4 bases. The CDR3 is 12 amino acids. CDR1 and CDR2 (germline): SGHTA, FQGNSA. The CDR3: CASSSSTDTQYF. CDR3 DNA sequence: TGTGCCAGCAGTAGTAGCACAGATACGCAGTATTTT. The full variable domain, completed using reference TRBV7-2 and TRBJ2-3, is GAGVSQSPSNKVTEKGKDVELRCDPISGHTALYWYRQSLGQGLEFLIYFQGNSAPDKSGLPSDRFSAERTGGSVSTLTIQRTQQEDSAVYLCASSSSTDTQYFGPGTRLTVL.

The gene calls are TRBV28 and TRBJ2-4; tentative D call: TRBD1 (6 bases). With 8 bases removed from V and 0 bases from J, the gap between germline ends came to 17 bases. CDR3 length equals 16 residues. The germline gives CDR1 MDHEN, CDR2 SYDVKM. DNA of the CDR3: TGTGCCAGCCGTACGGGACAAATATTAGCCAAAAACATTCAGTACTTC. Translated: CASRTGQILAKNIQYF.

The gene calls are TRBV7-9 and TRBJ2-5; 8 bases are shared with TRBD1. This CDR3 has 13 amino acids. Trimming removed 4 bases from V and 6 bases from J; junction bases left unmatched: 4. Germline assignment: CDR1 SEHNR and CDR2 FQNEAQ (reference sequence). As DNA, the CDR3 is TGTGCCAGCAGCTCCTGGGACAGGCAGACCCAGTACTTC. Protein: CASSSWDRQTQYF.

The chain recombines TRBV18 with TRBJ1-3; D gene unclear. The V and J ends lost 2 bases and 0 bases respectively, with 11 bases between them. CDR3 length equals 16 residues. In germline, CDR1 is KGHSH, CDR2 LQKENI. In DNA, the CDR3 is TGTGCCAGCTCACCAAAAGGCGGAATCTCTGGAAACACCATATATTTT. Residues: CASSPKGGISGNTIYF.

The genes are TRBV6-1 and TRBJ1-4, with 8 bases fitting TRBD1. J gave up 7 bases and V 3 bases, and 4 bases lay outside the gene matches. Germline values: CDR1 MNHNS, CDR2 SASEGT. This CDR3 spans 14 amino acids. The CDR3 sequence: CASSDRTGREKLFF. The CDR3 DNA follows: TGTGCCAGCAGTGACCGGACAGGGCGTGAAAAACTGTTTTTT.

The chain employs TRBV19 and TRBJ2-2; no definite D call. V was cut by 4 bases and J by 0 bases, with 9 bases left in between. This CDR3 has 15 residues. CDR1 is LNHDA, CDR2 SQIVND, per germline (reference sequence). CDR3 protein: CASSKSRTNTGELFF. The CDR3 DNA reads TGTGCCAGTAGTAAGTCTAGAACGAACACCGGGGAGCTGTTTTTT.

The chain recombines TRBV5-1 with TRBJ2-7, with D possibly TRBD1 on 6 matching bases. CDR1 and CDR2 from the germline V gene are SGHRS and YFSETQ. V was clipped by 4 bases and J by 2 bases, with 13 bases between them. There are 14 residues in the CDR3. The chain's CDR3 is CASSPDGQPYEQYF. The CDR3 DNA is TGCGCCAGCAGCCCAGATGGACAGCCCTACGAGCAGTACTTC.

V and J are TRBV28 and TRBJ2-1; 8 bases are shared with TRBD1. The length of the CDR3 is 14 residues. After removal of 10 bases from V and 7 bases from J, the junction contained 12 bases not matched to a gene. Germline CDR1 MDHEN, CDR2 SYDVKM. The CDR3 DNA reads TGTGCCACCCGACGCGACAGGGGTCGGAATGAGCAGTTCTTC. Protein sequence: CATRRDRGRNEQFF.

The chain has TRBV7-3 and TRBJ2-1, with D uncertain. The CDR3 consists of 14 residues. Germline loops: CDR1 SGHTA, CDR2 FQGTGA. The V and J ends lost 5 bases and 0 bases respectively, with 8 bases between them. The DNA for the CDR3 is TGTGCCAGCAGCCTTGATAGCTCCTACAATGAGCAGTTCTTC. Protein: CASSLDSSYNEQFF.

This rearrangement joins TRBV2 to TRBJ2-2; D might be TRBD2 (5 bases). V gave up 6 bases and J gave up 3 bases, with 11 bases separating them. CDR3 length: 14 residues. The V gene's germline CDR1 is SNHLY and CDR2 FYNNEI. In DNA form, the CDR3 reads TGTGCCAGCAGCCTACGGGGAGACACCGGGGAGCTGTTTTTT. Translating gives CASSLRGDTGELFF.

This sequence joins TRBV2 and TRBJ2-1, with 7 bases that match TRBD1. J lost 8 bases, V lost 6 bases, and 10 bases had no gene match. This CDR3 spans 14 amino acids. Germline CDR1 reads SNHLY; CDR2 reads FYNNEI. The CDR3 coding sequence is TGTGCCAGCAGCCGGGACAGCGGTATGGATGAGCAGTTCTTC. Translating it yields CASSRDSGMDEQFF.

V gene TRBV18 combines with J gene TRBJ1-2; a weak D match, TRBD1 (6 bases). The V gene lost 6 bases and the J gene lost 12 bases, with 17 bases spanning the gap. Germline V gene data show CDR1 as KGHSH and CDR2 as LQKENI. The CDR3 spans 12 residues. CDR3 in DNA: TGTGCCAGCTCCCCCAACAGGGAACTCCACACCTTC. It encodes CASSPNRELHTF.

The chain combines TRBV19 with TRBJ2-2, with 11 nucleotides matching TRBD1. This CDR3 spans 16 amino acids. Germline CDR1 LNHDA, CDR2 SQIVND (reference sequence). Trimming took 5 bases from V and 6 from J; bases not matched to a gene: 8. CDR3 sequence (DNA): TGTGCCAGTAGTGCCCGGGACAGGGGGTTCCCCGGGGAGCTGTTTTTT. This sequence encodes CASSARDRGFPGELFF.

The chain employs TRBV19 and TRBJ1-1; D unclear. The length of the CDR3 is 16 residues. V was trimmed by 3 bases and J by 7 bases, leaving 21 bases between them. Germline CDR1 reads LNHDA; CDR2 reads SQIVND (reference sequence). The CDR3 DNA follows: TGTGCCAGTAGTATGGAGGTCGTGGGAGCGACGGGTGAAGCTTTCTTT. It yields the protein CASSMEVVGATGEAFF.

DNA of the CDR3: TGTGCCTGGAGTGACTATGTACAGGCCTTATACAATGAGCAGTTCTTC. Translated, it gives CAWSDYVQALYNEQFF. This sequence joins TRBV30 and TRBJ2-1, with D perhaps TRBD1 (5 bases). The germline gives CDR1 GTSNPN, CDR2 SVGIG (reference sequence). This CDR3 comprises 16 residues. The V gene lost 1 base and the J gene lost 4 bases, with 17 bases spanning the gap.

The V and J genes are TRBV5-1 and TRBJ1-2, with D perhaps matching TRBD1 (6 bases). CDR1 and CDR2 (germline): SGHRS, YFSETQ. This CDR3 contains 13 residues. V was shortened by 1 base and J by 8 bases, with 12 bases between the two germline ends. The CDR3 loop reads CASSLSSGEGYTF. CDR3 sequence (DNA): TGCGCCAGCAGCTTGTCGTCAGGGGAGGGCTACACCTTC.